The source of this T cell receptor (beta chain) is a study of shared clonotypes between healthy human individuals. Many counts were recorded for this clone. The germline V gene has CDR1 SGHNT and CDR2 YYREEE (reference sequence). The CDR3 loop spans 15 amino acids. The germline V and J ends were trimmed by 4 bases and 0 bases, with 11 bases remaining between them. Clones were sequenced by immunoSEQ multiplex PCR, and TCRdb holds only the in-frame ones, with some missing. The table lists 300,000 to 400,000 clones, around 70% of them singletons, with about 9.4% in the top ten. The sequence derives from a man younger than 45 in good health. The chain employs TRBV5-4 and TRBJ2-1, with D perhaps TRBD1 (5 bases). The material sequenced was memory CD4+ T cells sorted from blood. The subset here: CD45RA-negative fraction. The CDR3 nucleotides are TGTGCCAGCAGCCTCACAGGAGCCTCCTACAATGAGCAGTTCTTC. It yields the protein CASSLTGASYNEQFF.